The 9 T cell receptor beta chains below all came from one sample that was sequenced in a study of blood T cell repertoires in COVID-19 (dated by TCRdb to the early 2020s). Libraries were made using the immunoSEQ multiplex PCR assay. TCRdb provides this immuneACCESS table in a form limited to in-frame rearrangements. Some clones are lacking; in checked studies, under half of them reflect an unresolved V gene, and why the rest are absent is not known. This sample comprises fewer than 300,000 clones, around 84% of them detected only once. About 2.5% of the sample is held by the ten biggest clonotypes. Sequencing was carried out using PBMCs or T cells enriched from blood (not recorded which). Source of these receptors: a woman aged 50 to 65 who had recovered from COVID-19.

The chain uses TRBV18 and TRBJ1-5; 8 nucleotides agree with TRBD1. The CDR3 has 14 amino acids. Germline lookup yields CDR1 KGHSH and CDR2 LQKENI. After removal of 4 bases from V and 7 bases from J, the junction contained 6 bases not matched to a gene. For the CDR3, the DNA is TGTGCCAGCTCACTACTGGACAGGGAACAGCCCCAGCATTTT. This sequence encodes CASSLLDREQPQHF.

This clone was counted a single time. This chain's CDR3 is CASKAPGRETQYF. The CDR3 nucleotides read TGTGCCAGCAAGGCGCCGGGGAGGGAGACCCAGTACTTC. The chain joins TRBV6-5 to TRBJ2-5, with a tentative D call TRBD2 (6 bases). In germline, CDR1 is MNHEY, CDR2 SVGAGI. V lost 7 bases and J 5 bases, leaving 14 bases between the germline ends. This CDR3 is built from 13 residues.

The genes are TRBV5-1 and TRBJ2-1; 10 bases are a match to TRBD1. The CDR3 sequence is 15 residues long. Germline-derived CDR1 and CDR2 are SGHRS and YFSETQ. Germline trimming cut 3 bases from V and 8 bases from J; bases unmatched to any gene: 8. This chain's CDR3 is CASSWRDRGVDEQFF. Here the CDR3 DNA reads TGCGCCAGCAGCTGGAGGGACAGGGGTGTCGATGAGCAGTTCTTC.

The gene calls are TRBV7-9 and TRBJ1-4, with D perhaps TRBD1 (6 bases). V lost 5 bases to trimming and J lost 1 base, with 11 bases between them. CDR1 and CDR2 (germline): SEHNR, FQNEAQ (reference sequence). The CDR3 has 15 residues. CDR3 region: CASSPRTVTNEKLFF. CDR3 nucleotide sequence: TGTGCCAGCAGCCCCCGGACAGTAACTAATGAAAAACTGTTTTTT.

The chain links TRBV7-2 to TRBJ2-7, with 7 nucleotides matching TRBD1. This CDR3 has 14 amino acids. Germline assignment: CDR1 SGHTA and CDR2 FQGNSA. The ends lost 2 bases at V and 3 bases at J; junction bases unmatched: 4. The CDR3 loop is CASSLKGASYEQYF. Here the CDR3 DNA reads TGTGCCAGCAGCTTAAAGGGGGCCAGCTACGAGCAGTACTTC.

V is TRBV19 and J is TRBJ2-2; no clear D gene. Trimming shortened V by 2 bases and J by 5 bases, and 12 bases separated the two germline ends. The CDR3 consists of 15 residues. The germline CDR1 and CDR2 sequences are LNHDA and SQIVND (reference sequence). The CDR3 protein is CASSINTHQTGELFF. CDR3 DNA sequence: TGTGCCAGTAGTATAAACACCCATCAGACCGGGGAGCTGTTTTTT. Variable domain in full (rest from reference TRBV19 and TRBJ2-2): DGGITQSPKYLFRKEGQNVTLSCEQNLNHDAMYWYRQDPGQGLRLIYYSQIVNDFQKGDIAEGYSVSREKKESFPLTVTSAQKNPTAFYLCASSINTHQTGELFFGEGSRLTVL.

CDR3 residues: CASSLEANTEAFF. For the CDR3, the DNA is TGTGCCAGCAGTTTGGAGGCGAACACTGAAGCTTTCTTT. The chain employs TRBV12-3 or TRBV12-4 and TRBJ1-1; D call uncertain. This CDR3 region has 13 residues. Trimming removed 3 bases at V and 1 base at J, with 6 bases between.

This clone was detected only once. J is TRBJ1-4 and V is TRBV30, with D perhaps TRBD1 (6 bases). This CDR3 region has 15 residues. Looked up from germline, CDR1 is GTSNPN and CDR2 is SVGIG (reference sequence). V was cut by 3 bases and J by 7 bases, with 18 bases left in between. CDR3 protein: CAWRDYRAGSEKLFF. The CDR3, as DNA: TGTGCCTGGAGAGATTACAGGGCAGGAAGTGAAAAACTGTTTTTT.

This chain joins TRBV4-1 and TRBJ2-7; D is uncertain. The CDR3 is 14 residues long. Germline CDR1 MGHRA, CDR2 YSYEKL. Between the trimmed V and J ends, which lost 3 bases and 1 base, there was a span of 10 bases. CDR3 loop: CASSHNSVSYEQYF. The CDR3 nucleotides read TGCGCCAGCAGCCATAACAGTGTTTCCTACGAGCAGTACTTC.